This entry lists 23 T cell receptor beta chains sequenced from one sample in a study of glioma-infiltrating T cells. TCR alpha and beta CDR3 regions were amplified from RNA using iRepertoire nested multiplex PCR. One entry per CDR3 protein results from TCRdb running MiXCR on the multiplex PCR reads. The table records about 410,000 distinct CDR3 sequences, 41% of them present only once. Sequenced: glioma tissue, nonneoplastic brain tissue, or PBMCs (not recorded which). The receptor source for this set is a human donor with low-grade glioma or glioblastoma, undergoing nonglioma brain surgery, or in good health (not recorded which).

This clonotype appeared a few times. V and J are TRBV2 and TRBJ2-5; D is possibly TRBD1 or TRBD2 (5 bases each). The CDR3 length is 16 residues. CDR1 SNHLY and CDR2 FYNNEI come from the germline V gene. Trimming took off 1 base at V and 4 bases at J, with 16 bases between the two ends. As DNA, the CDR3 is TGTGCCAGCAGTGAAGTTGGGGGAGTACAGCGAGAGACCCAGTACTTC. Residues: CASSEVGGVQRETQYF.

In its sample, this clonotype was seen many times. This chain uses TRBV4-2 with TRBJ2-7; 8 nucleotides line up with TRBD2. The ends lost 2 bases at V and 2 bases at J; junction bases unmatched: 8. This CDR3 has 16 amino acids. Germline CDR1 is LGHNA and CDR2 is YNFKEQ. The CDR3 region has the DNA TGTGCCAGCAGCCAATCACCTAGCGGGCTGACCTACGAGCAGTACTTC. Its protein product is CASSQSPSGLTYEQYF.

This clonotype has ten or more counts. The J gene is TRBJ2-3, the V gene TRBV27, with D unclear. V gave up 2 bases and J gave up 0 bases, with 12 bases separating them. Germline-derived CDR1 and CDR2 are MNHEY and SMNVEV (reference sequence). The CDR3 spans 16 residues. CDR3 sequence: CASSLVSFSSTDTQYF. The CDR3 bases are TGTGCCAGCAGTTTAGTTAGCTTTTCGAGCACAGATACGCAGTATTTT.

This clonotype was seen more than once but under ten times. The V call is TRBV12-3 or TRBV12-4, the J call TRBJ2-3; a weak D match, TRBD1 (7 bases). V was shortened by 7 bases and J by 4 bases, with 21 bases between the two germline ends. The CDR3 runs 16 residues. CDR3 residues: CASTQTSGGGSDTQYF. Here the CDR3 DNA reads TGTGCCAGCACCCAAACGTCAGGGGGAGGATCAGATACGCAGTATTTT.

This clonotype was seen a handful of times. The rearrangement joins TRBV4-2 to TRBJ2-3, with 7 bases identical to TRBD2. The CDR3 has 16 amino acids. Germline CDR1 is LGHNA and CDR2 is YNFKEQ. V trimming: 3 bases; J trimming: 0 bases; junction bases outside the gene matches: 6. As DNA, the CDR3 is TGTGCCAGCAGCCATCCCGGGGGGTCTAGCACAGATACGCAGTATTTT. Protein: CASSHPGGSSTDTQYF.

V gene TRBV7-2 combines with J gene TRBJ1-6; possible D gene TRBD1, 5 bases. The V end was cut by 3 bases, the J end by 8 bases, with 17 bases between. CDR1 and CDR2 (germline): SGHTA, FQGNSA. CDR3 length equals 16 residues. The CDR3 DNA reads as TGTGCCAGCAGCTTCTCCCCCCCAGGGTGGGATTCACCCCTCCACTTT. Its protein is CASSFSPPGWDSPLHF.

This clonotype was seen ten or more times. The CDR3 DNA sequence: TGCGCCAGCAGCCAAGATCTGAACAGGAACACCGGGGAGCTGTTTTTT. The encoded protein is CASSQDLNRNTGELFF. The chain combines TRBV4-3 with TRBJ2-2; D unclear. Germline V gene sequence: CDR1 LGHNA, CDR2 YSLEER. V was shortened by 0 bases and J by 1 base, with 9 bases between the two germline ends. The CDR3 covers 16 residues.

V gene TRBV2 combines with J gene TRBJ1-5, with D tentatively TRBD1 (6 bases). Germline CDR1 reads SNHLY; CDR2 reads FYNNEI. The ends were cut back, 6 bases at V and 7 bases at J, with 19 bases in the middle. CDR3 length: 15 residues. The CDR3 DNA sequence: TGTGCCAGCAGGCCCGACAGGTGGGGGGAACAGCCCCAGCATTTT. Protein product: CASRPDRWGEQPQHF.

As concerns this clonotype: A much larger clone sits a single nucleotide away, making a read error possible. V and J are TRBV15 and TRBJ2-1; no clear D gene. V was trimmed by 5 bases and J by 10 bases, leaving 15 bases between them. This CDR3 is built from 13 residues. Germline values: CDR1 LNHNV, CDR2 YYDKDF (reference sequence). CDR3 amino acids: CATSDKHGYEQFF. CDR3 bases: TGTGCCACCAGCGATAAACACGGCTACGAGCAGTTCTTC. The variable domain in full, completed from reference TRBV15 and TRBJ2-1, reads DAMVIQNPRYQVTQFGKPVTLSCSQTLNHNVMYWYQQKSSQAPKLLFHYYDKDFNNEADTPDNFQSRRPNTSFCFLDIRSPGLGDTAMYLCATSDKHGYEQFFGPGTRLTVL.

This clonotype was seen a few times. Germline is not matched at one junction end, which may reflect a read error. The V call is TRBV7-7, the J call TRBJ2-1, with 14 bases identical to TRBD2. The germline CDR1 and CDR2 sequences are SSHAT and FNYEAQ (reference sequence). This CDR3 has 15 residues. CDR3 residues: CASSRLAGGDDEQFF. CDR3 DNA: TGTGCTAGCAGCCGACTAGCGGGAGGGGACGATGAGCAGTTCTTC.

This chain joins TRBV29-1 and TRBJ2-1, with 11 nucleotides matching TRBD1. Trimming cost V 4 bases and J 8 bases; bases outside gene matches: 7. In germline, CDR1 is SQVTM, CDR2 ANQGSEA. This CDR3 contains 14 residues. The chain's CDR3 is CSVGGGQGGDEQFF. CDR3 DNA: TGCAGCGTTGGAGGGGGACAGGGGGGGGATGAGCAGTTCTTC.

This clonotype was observed many times. The V and J genes are TRBV27 and TRBJ2-1; D is uncertain. V lost 3 bases, J lost 7 bases, and 13 bases lay in between. Germline assignment: CDR1 MNHEY and CDR2 SMNVEV (reference sequence). CDR3 size: 14 residues. This CDR3 is CASSLIKIANEQFF. For the CDR3, the DNA is TGTGCCAGCAGTTTGATTAAAATAGCTAATGAGCAGTTCTTC.

This clonotype was recorded many times. The chain recombines TRBV6-1 with TRBJ2-3, with no clear D. The germline gives CDR1 MNHNS, CDR2 SASEGT. V lost 5 bases, J lost 0 bases, and 9 bases lay in between. There are 14 residues in the CDR3. The DNA for the CDR3 is TGTGCCAGCAGTTTGACTCCTAGCACAGATACGCAGTATTTT. It specifies CASSLTPSTDTQYF.

Comment on this clonotype: A much more abundant neighbour one base away suggests this may be a read error. A read error is likely, as this CDR3 ends without the conserved phenylalanine or tryptophan. J is TRBJ2-2 and V is TRBV6-2 or TRBV6-3; D gene ambiguous. Germline V lookup: CDR1 MNHEY, CDR2 SVGEGT. Trimming shortened V by 4 bases and J by 4 bases, and 16 bases separated the two germline ends. CDR3 length: 16 amino acids. This chain's CDR3 is CASSFLVRAPTGELFI. The CDR3 DNA reads TGTGCCAGCAGTTTCCTGGTCCGGGCACCCACCGGGGAGCTGTTTATT.

Of note for this clonotype: One junction end does not reproduce the germline sequence, and a read error may be involved. This chain links TRBV4-1 with TRBJ2-3; D possibly matches TRBD1 or TRBD2 (5 bases each). The CDR3 length is 15 residues. CDR1 and CDR2 from the germline V gene are MGHRA and YSYEKL. The CDR3: CASSHNRDHTDTRYF. The CDR3 nucleotides read TGCGCCAGCAGCCACAACCGGGACCACACAGATACGCGGTATTTT.

To note about this clonotype: The conserved closing phenylalanine or tryptophan is absent in this CDR3, likely reflecting a read error. The chain links TRBV20-1 to TRBJ1-2, with TRBD1 as a possible D gene (5 bases). The CDR3 sequence is 13 residues long. Germline loops: CDR1 DFQATT, CDR2 SNEGSKA (reference sequence). V gave up 6 bases and J gave up 5 bases, with 16 bases separating them. CDR3 region: CSAAAGGQYGYTS. Written as DNA, the CDR3 is TGCAGTGCCGCCGCGGGCGGACAATATGGCTACACCTCC.

This clonotype was seen a few times. V and J are TRBV28 and TRBJ2-7; tentatively, D is TRBD1 (5 bases). The germline V and J ends were trimmed by 10 bases and 3 bases, with 16 bases remaining between them. The CDR3 is 13 amino acids. The germline V gene encodes CDR1 MDHEN and CDR2 SYDVKM. The CDR3 bases are TGTGCCACCATGGAAGGGGTGGACTACGAGCAGTACTTC. It is translated as CATMEGVDYEQYF.

CDR3: CSVEQGPGGTEAFF. CDR3 coding DNA: TGCAGCGTTGAACAGGGTCCGGGTGGCACTGAAGCTTTCTTT. V gene TRBV29-1 combines with J gene TRBJ1-1, with D possibly being TRBD1 (5 bases). Trimming shortened V by 2 bases and J by 4 bases, and 14 bases separated the two germline ends. CDR1 is SQVTM and CDR2 is ANQGSEA in the germline V gene. The CDR3 length is 14 residues. Using reference TRBV29-1 and TRBJ1-1 for the parts outside the CDR3, the full variable domain is SAVISQKPSRDICQRGTSLTIQCQVDSQVTMMFWYRQQPGQSLTLIATANQGSEATYESGFVIDKFPISRPNLTFSTLTVSNMSPEDSSIYLCSVEQGPGGTEAFFGQGTRLTVV.

This clonotype was recorded a few times. The chain couples TRBV27 to TRBJ2-1, with TRBD2 as a possible D gene (5 bases). The CDR3 is 14 residues long. Germline V gene sequence: CDR1 MNHEY, CDR2 SMNVEV (reference sequence). Trimming removed 6 bases at V and 9 bases at J, with 18 bases between. CDR3 sequence (DNA): TGTGCCAGCAGCCTCGGACTCGCCTGGGGTGAGCAGTTCTTC. Amino acid sequence: CASSLGLAWGEQFF.

Many counts were recorded for this clonotype. The CDR3 region is CASSVLLQGANEKLFF. The DNA for the CDR3 is TGTGCCAGCAGCGTCCTCCTACAGGGGGCTAATGAAAAACTGTTTTTT. The rearrangement links TRBV27 to TRBJ1-4; TRBD1 aligns across 8 bases. Germline CDR1 MNHEY, CDR2 SMNVEV (reference sequence). The CDR3 contains 16 residues. V gave up 6 bases and J gave up 3 bases; unmatched junction bases: 9.

The sample holds many counts of this clonotype. The genes are TRBV27 and TRBJ2-3; 7 bases line up with TRBD2. V shed 3 bases and J 4 bases; nucleotides not matched to a gene: 10. CDR3 length equals 16 residues. Looked up from germline, CDR1 is MNHEY and CDR2 is SMNVEV (reference sequence). The CDR3 nucleotides are TGTGCCAGCAGTTTCTACTTCAGCGGGGTCGCAGATACGCAGTATTTT. Its translation is CASSFYFSGVADTQYF.

This clonotype appeared a few times. The chain combines TRBV7-9 with TRBJ1-5; weak D call: TRBD1 (5 bases). V gave up 1 base and J gave up 4 bases, with 14 bases separating them. CDR1 and CDR2 (germline): SEHNR, FQNEAQ (reference sequence). CDR3 length equals 16 residues. The CDR3 DNA reads TGTGCCAGCAGCTTAGGGGGGATCGGGGGAAATCAGCCCCAGCATTTT. Translation gives CASSLGGIGGNQPQHF.

Of note for this clonotype: A much larger clone lies one base from this, so it may be a read error. V and J are TRBV25-1 and TRBJ1-2, with D possibly TRBD1 on 5 matching bases. This CDR3 contains 13 residues. Germline V gene lookup returns CDR1 MGHDK and CDR2 SYGVNS. This CDR3 reads CVSSEPGQRGYTF. The DNA of the CDR3 is TGTGTCAGCAGTGAACCAGGGCAGCGTGGCTACACCTTC.